Shown below are 8 T cell receptor beta chains from a single sample sequenced in a study of blood T cells in healthy people across ages. The authors ran a second PCR of 7 to 11 cycles using a sample-barcoded 5' primer and a J-beta primer mix. TCRdb redid the calling of the 5' RACE reads with MiXCR, one entry per CDR3 protein. The sample includes hundreds of thousands of distinct CDR3 sequences, 40% to 55% of them seen just once. Sequencing used blood. Receptors originate from a man at least 80 years old in good health.

Notes on this clonotype: Mismatch with germline at one junction end may stem from a read error. The CDR3 reads CTSRGRHGADTQYF. CDR3 in DNA: TGTACCAGTAGGGGACGGCATGGAGCAGATACGCAGTATTTT. The chain links TRBV2 to TRBJ2-3; either TRBD1 or TRBD2 may fit D (5 bases each). Per the germline V gene, CDR1 is SNHLY and CDR2 is FYNNEI. This CDR3 spans 14 amino acids.

The rearrangement joins TRBV20-1 to TRBJ1-1, with D perhaps TRBD1 (5 bases). The V end was cut by 5 bases, the J end by 5 bases, with 21 bases between. Per germline, CDR1 DFQATT and CDR2 SNEGSKA (reference sequence). The CDR3 is 15 amino acids. DNA of the CDR3: TGCAGTGCTCTCAACCCGACAGCGGGAGGGACTGAAGCTTTCTTT. Encoded protein: CSALNPTAGGTEAFF.

The gene calls are TRBV5-1 and TRBJ2-3; the D gene could be TRBD1 or TRBD2 (5 bases each). This CDR3 spans 16 amino acids. V lost 4 bases and J 0 bases, leaving 15 bases between the germline ends. Germline V gene data show CDR1 as SGHRS and CDR2 as YFSETQ. The CDR3 here is CASSPEGRSSTDTQYF. DNA for the CDR3: TGCGCCAGCAGCCCCGAGGGGCGATCTAGCACAGATACGCAGTATTTT.

This chain links TRBV4-2 with TRBJ2-5; D is possibly TRBD1 or TRBD2 (5 bases each). V dropped 1 base and J dropped 2 bases, with 11 bases sitting between them. The CDR3 is 15 residues long. Per germline, CDR1 LGHNA and CDR2 YNFKEQ. CDR3 in DNA: TGTGCCAGCAGCCAAGCGTGGGGGTTACAAGAGACCCAGTACTTC. Its protein is CASSQAWGLQETQYF.

The table lists this clonotype with many counts. The genes are TRBV7-2 and TRBJ2-7; 10 nucleotides agree with TRBD2. The germline CDR1 and CDR2 sequences are SGHTA and FQGNSA. CDR3 size: 14 residues. V was pared by 3 bases and J by 4 bases, with 3 bases of the junction left unmatched. CDR3 residues: CASSLTSGQYEQYF. For the CDR3, the DNA is TGTGCCAGCAGCTTGACTAGCGGGCAATACGAGCAGTACTTC.

This clonotype was counted between two and nine times. The chain links TRBV7-2 to TRBJ2-1; the match to TRBD2 covers 8 bases. V lost 6 bases and J lost 8; bases outside the gene matches: 27. The CDR3 runs to 20 residues. Germline loops: CDR1 SGHTA, CDR2 FQGNSA. CDR3 sequence: CASRKLQTTSGSAGVYEQFF. As DNA, the CDR3 is TGTGCCAGCAGGAAACTACAAACTACTAGCGGCTCTGCGGGAGTATATGAGCAGTTCTTC.

This clonotype has more than one count but fewer than ten. The chain has TRBV20-1 and TRBJ2-1; D gene unclear. The germline V gene encodes CDR1 DFQATT and CDR2 SNEGSKA (reference sequence). V was clipped by 0 bases and J by 10 bases, with 10 bases between them. The length of the CDR3 is 12 residues. The CDR3 bases are TGCAGTGCTAGAGAGGCCCTAGGGGAGCAGTTCTTC. Amino acids: CSAREALGEQFF.

This clonotype was counted a few times. The chain joins TRBV20-1 to TRBJ2-3; 8 bases match TRBD2. The CDR3 loop spans 13 amino acids. With V trimmed by 6 bases and J by 6 bases, 8 bases remained unmatched. CDR1 and CDR2 from the germline V gene are DFQATT and SNEGSKA (reference sequence). The chain's CDR3 is CSARAGGRDTQYF. The CDR3 DNA reads TGCAGTGCCCGGGCGGGGGGAAGGGATACGCAGTATTTT.